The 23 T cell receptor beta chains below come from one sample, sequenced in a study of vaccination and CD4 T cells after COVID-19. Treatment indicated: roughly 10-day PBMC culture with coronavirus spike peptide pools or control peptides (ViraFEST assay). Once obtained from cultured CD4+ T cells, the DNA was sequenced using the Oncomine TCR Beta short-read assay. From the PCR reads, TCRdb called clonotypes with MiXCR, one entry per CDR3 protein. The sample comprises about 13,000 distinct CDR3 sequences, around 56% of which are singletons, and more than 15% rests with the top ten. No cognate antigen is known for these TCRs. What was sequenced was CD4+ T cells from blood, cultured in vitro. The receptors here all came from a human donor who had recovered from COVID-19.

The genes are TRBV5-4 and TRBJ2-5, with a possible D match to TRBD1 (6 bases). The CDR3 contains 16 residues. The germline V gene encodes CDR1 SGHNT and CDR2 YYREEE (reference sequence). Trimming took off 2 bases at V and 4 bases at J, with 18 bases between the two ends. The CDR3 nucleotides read TGTGCCAGCAGCTTTACAGGGTTAGTTCGTGGAGAGACCCAGTACTTC. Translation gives CASSFTGLVRGETQYF.

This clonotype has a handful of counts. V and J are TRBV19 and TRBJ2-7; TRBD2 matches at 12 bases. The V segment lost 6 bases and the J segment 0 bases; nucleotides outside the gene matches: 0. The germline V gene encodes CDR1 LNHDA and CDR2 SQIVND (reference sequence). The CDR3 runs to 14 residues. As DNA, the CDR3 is TGTGCCAGTAGGACTAGCGGGAGCTCCTACGAGCAGTACTTC. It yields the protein CASRTSGSSYEQYF. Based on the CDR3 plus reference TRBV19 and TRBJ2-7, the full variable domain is DGGITQSPKYLFRKEGQNVTLSCEQNLNHDAMYWYRQDPGQGLRLIYYSQIVNDFQKGDIAEGYSVSREKKESFPLTVTSAQKNPTAFYLCASRTSGSSYEQYFGPGTRLTVT.

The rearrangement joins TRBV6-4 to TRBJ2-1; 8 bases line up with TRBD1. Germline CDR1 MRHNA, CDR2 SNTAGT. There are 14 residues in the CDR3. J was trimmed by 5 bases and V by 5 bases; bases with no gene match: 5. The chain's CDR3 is CASSPQGENNEQFF. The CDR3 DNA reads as TGTGCCAGCAGTCCACAGGGGGAGAACAATGAGCAGTTCTTC.

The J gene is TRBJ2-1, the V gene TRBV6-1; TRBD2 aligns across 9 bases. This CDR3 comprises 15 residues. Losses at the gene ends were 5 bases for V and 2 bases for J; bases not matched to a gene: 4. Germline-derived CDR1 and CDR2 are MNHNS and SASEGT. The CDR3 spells CASSLLAGTYNEQFF. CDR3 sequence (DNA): TGTGCCAGCAGTCTCCTAGCGGGAACCTACAATGAGCAGTTCTTC.

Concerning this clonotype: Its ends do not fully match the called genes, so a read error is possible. The CDR3: CASSEGTADERYF. The CDR3 DNA sequence: TGTGCCAGCAGCGAGGGGACAGCAGACGAGCGGTACTTC. The chain uses TRBV5-6 and TRBJ2-7; TRBD1 agrees at 7 bases. CDR1 and CDR2 from the germline V gene are SGHDT and YYEEEE. The CDR3 has 13 amino acids.

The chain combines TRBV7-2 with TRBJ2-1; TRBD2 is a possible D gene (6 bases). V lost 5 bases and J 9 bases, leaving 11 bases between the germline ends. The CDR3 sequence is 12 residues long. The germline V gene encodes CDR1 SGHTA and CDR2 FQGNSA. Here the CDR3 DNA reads TGTGCCAGCAGCCCAACTAGCTTTGAGCAGTTCTTC. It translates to CASSPTSFEQFF.

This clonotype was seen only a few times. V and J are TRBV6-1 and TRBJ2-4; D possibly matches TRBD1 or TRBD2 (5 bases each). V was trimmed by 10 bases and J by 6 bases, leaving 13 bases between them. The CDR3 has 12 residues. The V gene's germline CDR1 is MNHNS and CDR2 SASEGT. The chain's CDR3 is CATGTLGNIQYF. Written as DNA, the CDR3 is TGTGCCACCGGGACCCTGGGAAACATTCAGTACTTC.

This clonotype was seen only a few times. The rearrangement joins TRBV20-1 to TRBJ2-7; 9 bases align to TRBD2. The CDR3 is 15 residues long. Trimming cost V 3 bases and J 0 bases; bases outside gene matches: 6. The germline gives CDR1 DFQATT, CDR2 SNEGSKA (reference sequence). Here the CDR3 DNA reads TGCAGTGCTAGCGATCCTAGCGGGGACTCCTACGAGCAGTACTTC. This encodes CSASDPSGDSYEQYF.

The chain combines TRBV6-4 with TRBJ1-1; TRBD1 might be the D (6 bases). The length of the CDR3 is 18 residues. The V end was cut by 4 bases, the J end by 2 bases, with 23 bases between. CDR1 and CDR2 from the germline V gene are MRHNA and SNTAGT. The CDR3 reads CASSALPARTDINTEAFF. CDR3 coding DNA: TGTGCCAGCAGTGCCCTCCCGGCACGGACAGATATTAACACTGAAGCTTTCTTT.

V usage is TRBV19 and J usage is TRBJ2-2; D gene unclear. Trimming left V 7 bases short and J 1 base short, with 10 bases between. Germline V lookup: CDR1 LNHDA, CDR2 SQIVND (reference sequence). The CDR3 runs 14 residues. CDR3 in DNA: TGTGCCAGTACCTTCGGGCAGAACACCGGGGAGCTGTTTTTT. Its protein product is CASTFGQNTGELFF.

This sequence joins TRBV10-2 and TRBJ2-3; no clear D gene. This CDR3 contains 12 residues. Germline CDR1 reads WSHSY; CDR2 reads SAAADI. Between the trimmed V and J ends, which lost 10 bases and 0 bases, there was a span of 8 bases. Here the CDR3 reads CATHHSTDTQYF. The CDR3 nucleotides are TGCGCCACTCACCACAGCACAGATACGCAGTATTTT.

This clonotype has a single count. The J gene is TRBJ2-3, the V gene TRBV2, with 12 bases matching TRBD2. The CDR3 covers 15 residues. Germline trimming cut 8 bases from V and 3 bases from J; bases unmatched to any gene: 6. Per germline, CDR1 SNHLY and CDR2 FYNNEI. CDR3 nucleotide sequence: TGTGCCAGCGGAAACGGACTAGCGGGGACAGATACGCAGTATTTT. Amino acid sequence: CASGNGLAGTDTQYF.

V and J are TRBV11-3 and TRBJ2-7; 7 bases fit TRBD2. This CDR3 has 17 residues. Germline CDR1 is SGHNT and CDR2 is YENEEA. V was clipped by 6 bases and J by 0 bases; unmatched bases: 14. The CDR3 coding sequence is TGTGCCAGCAGACGCAAACGCCGGGGGGAAAGCTCCTACGAGCAGTACTTC. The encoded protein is CASRRKRRGESSYEQYF.

For the CDR3, the DNA is TGCAGTGCAGAGGGGACAGGGGGTGAAAAACTGTTTTTT. Translation: CSAEGTGGEKLFF. This chain uses TRBV20-1 with TRBJ1-4; TRBD1 agrees at 11 bases. CDR3 length equals 13 residues. Per the germline V gene, CDR1 is DFQATT and CDR2 is SNEGSKA (reference sequence). Germline trimming cut 6 bases from V and 7 bases from J; bases unmatched to any gene: 4.

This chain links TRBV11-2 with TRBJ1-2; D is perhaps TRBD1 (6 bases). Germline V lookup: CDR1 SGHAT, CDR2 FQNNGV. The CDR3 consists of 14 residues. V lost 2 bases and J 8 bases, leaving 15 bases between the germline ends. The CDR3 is CASSLNRVARGYTF. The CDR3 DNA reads TGTGCCAGCAGCTTAAACAGGGTCGCGAGGGGCTACACCTTC.

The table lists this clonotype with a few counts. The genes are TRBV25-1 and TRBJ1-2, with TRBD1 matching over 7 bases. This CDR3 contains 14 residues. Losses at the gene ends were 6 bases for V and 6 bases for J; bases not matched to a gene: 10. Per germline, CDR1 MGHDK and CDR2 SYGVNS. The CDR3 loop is CASRATGVWDGYTF. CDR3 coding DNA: TGTGCCAGCAGGGCCACAGGGGTCTGGGATGGCTACACCTTC.

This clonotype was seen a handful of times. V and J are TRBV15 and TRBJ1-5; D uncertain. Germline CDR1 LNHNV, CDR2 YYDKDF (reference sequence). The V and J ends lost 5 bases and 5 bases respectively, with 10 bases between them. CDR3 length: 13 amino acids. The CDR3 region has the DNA TGTGCCACCAGCTGGCCAGGTTATCAGCCCCAGCATTTT. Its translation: CATSWPGYQPQHF.

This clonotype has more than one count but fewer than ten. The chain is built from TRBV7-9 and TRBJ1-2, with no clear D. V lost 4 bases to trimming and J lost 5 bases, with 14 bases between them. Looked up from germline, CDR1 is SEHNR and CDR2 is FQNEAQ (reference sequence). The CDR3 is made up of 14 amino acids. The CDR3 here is CASSWGRETYGYTF. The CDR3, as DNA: TGTGCCAGCAGCTGGGGAAGGGAAACGTATGGCTACACCTTC.

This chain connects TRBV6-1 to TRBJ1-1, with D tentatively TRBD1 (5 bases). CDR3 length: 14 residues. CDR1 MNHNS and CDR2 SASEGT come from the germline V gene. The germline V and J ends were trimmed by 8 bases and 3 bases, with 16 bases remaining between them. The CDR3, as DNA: TGTGCCAGCCTCCCGGACACGAGAGACACTGAAGCTTTCTTT. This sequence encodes CASLPDTRDTEAFF.

CDR3 residues: CASSSGGHSVGEQFF. The CDR3, as DNA: TGTGCCAGCAGCTCCGGAGGGCATTCAGTCGGCGAGCAGTTCTTC. The V call is TRBV7-2, the J call TRBJ2-1; D possibly corresponds to TRBD2 (6 bases). With 4 bases removed from V and 10 bases from J, the gap between germline ends came to 20 bases. Germline CDR1 reads SGHTA; CDR2 reads FQGNSA. This CDR3 contains 15 residues.

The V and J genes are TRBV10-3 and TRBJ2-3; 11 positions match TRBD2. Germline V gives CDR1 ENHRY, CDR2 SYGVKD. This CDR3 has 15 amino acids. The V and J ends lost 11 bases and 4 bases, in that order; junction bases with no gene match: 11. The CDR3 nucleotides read TGTGCCGTGCGACCGGGACTAGCGGCGGCAGATACGCAGTATTTT. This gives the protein CAVRPGLAAADTQYF.

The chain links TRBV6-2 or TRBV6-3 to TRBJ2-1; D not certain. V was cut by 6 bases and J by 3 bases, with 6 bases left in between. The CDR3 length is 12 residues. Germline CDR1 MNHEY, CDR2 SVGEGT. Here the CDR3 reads CASREVYNEQFF. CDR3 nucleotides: TGTGCCAGCAGAGAAGTCTACAATGAGCAGTTCTTC.

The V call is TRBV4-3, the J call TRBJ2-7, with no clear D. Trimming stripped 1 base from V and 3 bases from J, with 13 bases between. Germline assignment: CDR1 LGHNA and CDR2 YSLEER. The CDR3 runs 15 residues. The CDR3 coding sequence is TGCGCCAGCAGCCAAGTGGCAGGCCGATTCTACGAGCAGTACTTC. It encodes CASSQVAGRFYEQYF.